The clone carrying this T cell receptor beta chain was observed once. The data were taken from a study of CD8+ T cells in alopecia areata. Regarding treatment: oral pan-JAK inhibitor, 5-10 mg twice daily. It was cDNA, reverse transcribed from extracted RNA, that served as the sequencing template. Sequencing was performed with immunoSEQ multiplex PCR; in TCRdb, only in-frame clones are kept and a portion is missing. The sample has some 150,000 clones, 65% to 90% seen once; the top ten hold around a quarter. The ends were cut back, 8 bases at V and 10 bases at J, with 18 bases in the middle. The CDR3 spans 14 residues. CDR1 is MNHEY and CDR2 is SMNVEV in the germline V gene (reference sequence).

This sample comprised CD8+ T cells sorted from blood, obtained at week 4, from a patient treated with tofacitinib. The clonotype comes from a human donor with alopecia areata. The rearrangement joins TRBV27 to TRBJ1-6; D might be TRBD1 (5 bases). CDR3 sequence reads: CASWPGTIGSPLHF. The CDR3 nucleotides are TGTGCCAGCTGGCCCGGGACCATAGGGTCACCCCTCCACTTT.